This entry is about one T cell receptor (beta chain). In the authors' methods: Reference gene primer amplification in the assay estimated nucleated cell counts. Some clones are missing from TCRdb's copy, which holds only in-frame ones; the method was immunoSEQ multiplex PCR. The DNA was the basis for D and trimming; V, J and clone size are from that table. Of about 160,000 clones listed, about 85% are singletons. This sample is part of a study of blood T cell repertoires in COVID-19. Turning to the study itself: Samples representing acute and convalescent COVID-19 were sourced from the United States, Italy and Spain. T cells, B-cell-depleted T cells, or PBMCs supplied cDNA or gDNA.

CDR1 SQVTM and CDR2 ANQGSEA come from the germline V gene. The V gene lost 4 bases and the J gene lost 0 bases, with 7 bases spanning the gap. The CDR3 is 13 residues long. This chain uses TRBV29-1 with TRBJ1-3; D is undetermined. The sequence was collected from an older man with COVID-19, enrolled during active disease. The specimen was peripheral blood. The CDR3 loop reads CSVGFSSGNTIYF. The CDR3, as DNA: TGCAGCGTTGGTTTCAGCTCTGGAAACACCATATATTTT.